This is a list of T cell receptor beta chains from one sample in a study of T cells in Graves' hyperthyroidism and ophthalmopathy. TCRdb itself ran the multiplex PCR reads through MiXCR, one entry per CDR3 protein. Here the sample spans 650,000 to 750,000 distinct CDR3 sequences, 14% being singletons. Sequencing was performed on blood. The receptors were sampled from a woman between 18 and 29 years old with Graves' hyperthyroidism. CDR3s include the opening cysteine and the closing phenylalanine or tryptophan. The order of the fields is clone size, D gene, J gene, V gene, CDR3 DNA, CDR3 protein. The D gene is left open where the match is weak. A clone size is listed for some rows: how often the clone was seen (once, few, many), or a class if it is expanded.

- | TRBD2 | TRBJ2-3 | TRBV12-3/TRBV12-4 | TGTGCCAGCAGTCCGGGGACTAGCGGGCAGTATTTT | CASSPGTSGQYF
- | - | TRBJ2-5 | TRBV5-1 | TGCGCCAGCAGCCTACAGAATACTTTACAAGAGACCCAGTACTTC | CASSLQNTLQETQYF
- | - | TRBJ2-2 | TRBV9 | TGTGCCAGCAGCGTTACTAGTAGCACCGGGGAGCTGTTTTTT | CASSVTSSTGELFF
many | TRBD2 | TRBJ2-7 | TRBV7-9 | TGTGCCAGCAGCTTCACTAGCGAAAGCTACGAGCAGTACTTC | CASSFTSESYEQYF
many | - | TRBJ2-3 | TRBV30 | TGTGCCTGGAGTCAATCATCCGATACGCAGTATTTT | CAWSQSSDTQYF
few | - | TRBJ1-4 | TRBV3-1 | TGTGCCAGCAGCCAAGATGTCGGAAAACTGTTTTTT | CASSQDVGKLFF
many | - | TRBJ2-7 | TRBV20-1 | TGCAGTGCTAGAGATGCGCAGAAATACGAGCAGTACTTC | CSARDAQKYEQYF
- | - | TRBJ2-7 | TRBV20-1 | TGCAGTGCTAGAGACCCGACACTCACCTACGAGCAGTACTTC | CSARDPTLTYEQYF
many | - | TRBJ2-1 | TRBV20-1 | TGCAGTGCTAGAGAGGTAGCTGGGTGGTACTACAATGAGCAGTTCTTC | CSAREVAGWYYNEQFF
many | - | TRBJ1-6 | TRBV24-1 | TGTGCCGCACCTGGAGCGCCTCCTTGCTCCTATAATTCACCCCTCCACTTT | CAAPGAPPCSYNSPLHF
- | - | TRBJ1-2 | TRBV14 | TGTGCCAGCAGCCAAGAGTCGGATTATGGCTACACCTTC | CASSQESDYGYTF
many | TRBD2 | TRBJ2-1 | TRBV28 | TGTGCCAGCAGTCGATTAGCGGGAGGGCGGGGGGATGAGCAGTTCTTC | CASSRLAGGRGDEQFF
few | TRBD2 | TRBJ2-5 | TRBV11-3 | TGTGCCAGCAGCCCGTGGACTAGCGTGTGCCAAGAGTCCCAGTACTTC | CASSPWTSVCQESQYF
many | - | TRBJ2-3 | TRBV28 | TGTGCCAGCAGTCCCTCCCCGGGGCCCCCAGATACGCAGTATTTT | CASSPSPGPPDTQYF
- | - | TRBJ1-2 | TRBV29-1 | TGCAGCGTTCCCCAGGGCACGAACTATGGCTACACCTTC | CSVPQGTNYGYTF
- | TRBD2 | TRBJ2-1 | TRBV5-1 | TGCGCCAGCAGCTTGTACCAGCGGGAGTATAGAAATGAGCAGTTCTTC | CASSLYQREYRNEQFF
- | - | TRBJ2-3 | TRBV11-2 | TGTGCCAGCAGCTTAGTGTACTTCAGCACAGATACGCAGTATTTT | CASSLVYFSTDTQYF
- | - | TRBJ2-1 | TRBV6-4 | TGTGCCAGCAGTGAAGGGACTCGTCCTTTCTACAATGAGCAGTTCTTC | CASSEGTRPFYNEQFF
many | TRBD1 | TRBJ2-1 | TRBV6-5 | TGTGCCAGCAGTTACTTACCGGGACAGGGGTACAATGAGCAGTTCTTC | CASSYLPGQGYNEQFF
few | - | TRBJ1-5 | TRBV15 | TGTGCCACCAGCAGAGTTGGCGGGGACAGCAATCAGCCCCAGCATTTT | CATSRVGGDSNQPQHF